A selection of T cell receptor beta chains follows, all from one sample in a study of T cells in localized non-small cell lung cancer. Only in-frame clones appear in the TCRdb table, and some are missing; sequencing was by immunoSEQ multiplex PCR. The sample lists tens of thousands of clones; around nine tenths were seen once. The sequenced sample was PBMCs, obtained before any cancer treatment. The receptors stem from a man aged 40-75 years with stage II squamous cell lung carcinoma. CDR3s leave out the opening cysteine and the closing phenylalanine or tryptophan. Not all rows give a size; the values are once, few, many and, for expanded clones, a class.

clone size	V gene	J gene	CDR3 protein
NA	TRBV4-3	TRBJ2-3	ASSQLDRDTDTQY
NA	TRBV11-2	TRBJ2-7	ASSLTGFPTH
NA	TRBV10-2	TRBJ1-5	ASSAEGWQPQH
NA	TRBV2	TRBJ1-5	ASREGINNQPQH
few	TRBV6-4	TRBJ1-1	ASRDLGRNTEAF
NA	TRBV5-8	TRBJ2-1	ASSTWGGSVDEQF
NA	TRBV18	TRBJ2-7	ASSPPTSDEQY
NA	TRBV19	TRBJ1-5	ASSISRQTNQPQH
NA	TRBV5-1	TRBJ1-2	ASSPQPTNYGYT
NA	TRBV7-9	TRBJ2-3	ASSLSGWGTDTQY
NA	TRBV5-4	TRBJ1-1	ASSLKVGGNTEAF
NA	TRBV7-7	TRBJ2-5	ASSRGTGAETQY
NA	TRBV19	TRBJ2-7	ATSGAGNREQY
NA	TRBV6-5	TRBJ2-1	ASSYTSGGKGEQF
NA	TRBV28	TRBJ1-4	ASSPGQGVGKLF
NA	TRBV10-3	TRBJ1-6	AISESTGAGTYNSPLH
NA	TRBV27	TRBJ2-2	ASSNFPGSQSGELF
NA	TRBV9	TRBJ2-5	ASSVGTSLTGAQY
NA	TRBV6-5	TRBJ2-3	ASSFLAGGYTGTQY
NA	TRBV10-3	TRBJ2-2	AITMGRGHDTGELF
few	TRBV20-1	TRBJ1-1	SARPRPEAF
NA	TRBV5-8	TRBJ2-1	ASSSELPVYNEQF
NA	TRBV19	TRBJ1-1	ASSTSTYNTEAF
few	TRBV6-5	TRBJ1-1	ASSYLSNTEAF
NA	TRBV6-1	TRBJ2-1	ASSEYTYNEQF
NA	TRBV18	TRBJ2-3	ASSPPRSTDTQY
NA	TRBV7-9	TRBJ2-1	ASSFGQGAGNEQF
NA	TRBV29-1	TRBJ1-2	SVGGQGWGYT
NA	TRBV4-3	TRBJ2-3	ASSPGQASGAITDTQY
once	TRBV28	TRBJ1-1	ASRLLPVETEAF
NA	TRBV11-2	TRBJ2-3	ASSSQGLDTQY
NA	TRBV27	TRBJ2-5	ASSGSGQETQY
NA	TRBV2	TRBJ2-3	ASSLTEDTQY
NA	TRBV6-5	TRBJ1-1	ASSYSVNPLSTEAF
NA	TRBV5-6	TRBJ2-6	ASLTKSSGANVLT
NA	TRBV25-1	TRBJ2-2	ASSLQGAGELF
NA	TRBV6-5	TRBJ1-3	ASQGGTGNTIY
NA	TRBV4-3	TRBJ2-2	ASSQVDSGPTNTGELF
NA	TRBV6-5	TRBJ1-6	ASRTGPNSPLH
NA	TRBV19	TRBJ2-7	ASKEAGDLEQY
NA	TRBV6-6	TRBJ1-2	ASSGQQQGLYGYT
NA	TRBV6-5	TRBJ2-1	ASTPSGRAYNEQF
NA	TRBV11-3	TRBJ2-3	ASKAGGPEDTQY
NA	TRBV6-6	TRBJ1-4	ASSTPTGGEKLF
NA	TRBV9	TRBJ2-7	ASSGYSGGAYEQY
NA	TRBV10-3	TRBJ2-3	AISEKPGTSVN
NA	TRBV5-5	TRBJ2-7	AGAGAPYEQY
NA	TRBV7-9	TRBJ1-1	ASSFMGLNTEAF
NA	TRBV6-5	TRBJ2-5	ASKTGETQY
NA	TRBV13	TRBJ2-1	ASSKSGSNYNEQF
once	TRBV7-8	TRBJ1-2	ASSLAHSGDYGYT
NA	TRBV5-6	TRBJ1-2	ASNLEGAGGYGYT
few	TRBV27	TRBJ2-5	ASSLSPRGPEGIQETQY
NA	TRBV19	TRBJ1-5	ASSIVPPWGNQPQH